These 14 T cell receptor beta chains were all obtained from the same sample, sequenced in a study of T cell responses to AZD1222 COVID-19 vaccine. Method: immunoSEQ multiplex PCR; TCRdb's copy keeps in-frame clones and lacks some. The profile shows about 150,000 clones, 91% of them singletons. Sample: peripheral blood, taken on day 0 of AZD1222 vaccination. These receptors were collected from an adult in good health.

The chain carries TRBV5-1 and TRBJ2-2; 10 bases line up with TRBD1. The CDR3 spans 16 residues. With 0 bases clipped from V and 5 bases from J, the junction kept 4 bases outside the gene matches. CDR1 and CDR2 from the germline V gene are SGHRS and YFSETQ. The CDR3 sequence: CASSLVGTGATGELFF. For the CDR3, the DNA is TGCGCCAGCAGCTTGGTGGGGACAGGGGCTACCGGGGAGCTGTTTTTT.

CDR3 region: CASSLSAGEMTSPLHF. In DNA, the CDR3 is TGCGCCAGCAGCTTATCGGCAGGGGAGATGACTTCACCCCTCCACTTT. This chain connects TRBV5-1 to TRBJ1-6; TRBD1 is a possible D gene (6 bases). Germline V lookup: CDR1 SGHRS, CDR2 YFSETQ. CDR3 length equals 16 residues. Trimming took off 2 bases at V and 9 bases at J, with 18 bases between the two ends.

The V and J genes are TRBV6-5 and TRBJ2-7; D perhaps matches TRBD2 (6 bases). The V gene's germline CDR1 is MNHEY and CDR2 SVGAGI. The CDR3 consists of 11 residues. The V and J ends lost 7 bases and 4 bases respectively, with 8 bases between them. The CDR3 reads CASTAGYEQYF. The CDR3 region has the DNA TGTGCCAGCACAGCGGGTTACGAGCAGTACTTC.

The chain links TRBV19 to TRBJ2-1, with unresolved D. This CDR3 contains 12 residues. Trimming pared 5 bases from V and 3 bases from J, leaving 5 bases between. Germline V gene data show CDR1 as LNHDA and CDR2 as SQIVND (reference sequence). The CDR3 DNA is TGTGCCAGTAGTTCAAACTACAATGAGCAGTTCTTC. Translating gives CASSSNYNEQFF.

The chain carries TRBV30 and TRBJ1-1; D is undetermined. V was shortened by 4 bases and J by 3 bases, with 18 bases between the two germline ends. This CDR3 contains 15 residues. Germline loops: CDR1 GTSNPN, CDR2 SVGIG (reference sequence). CDR3 sequence: CAWTIGRVGDTEAFF. The DNA for the CDR3 is TGTGCCTGGACCATAGGGCGGGTAGGTGACACTGAAGCTTTCTTT.

The chain uses TRBV18 and TRBJ2-4; D is undetermined. The CDR3 sequence is 15 residues long. Trimming left V 1 base short and J 3 bases short, with 10 bases between. The germline V gene encodes CDR1 KGHSH and CDR2 LQKENI. CDR3 in DNA: TGTGCCAGCTCACCACATCTCTGGGACAAAAACATTCAGTACTTC. Translating gives CASSPHLWDKNIQYF.

The V and J genes are TRBV9 and TRBJ1-3, with D uncertain. This CDR3 is 14 amino acids long. V dropped 3 bases and J dropped 2 bases, with 9 bases sitting between them. In germline, CDR1 is SGDLS, CDR2 YYNGEE. The chain's CDR3 is CASSAFWAGNTIYF. CDR3 sequence (DNA): TGTGCCAGCAGCGCTTTTTGGGCTGGAAACACCATATATTTT.

J is TRBJ1-1 and V is TRBV7-2; D is ambiguous. The CDR3 extends over 15 amino acids. CDR1 is SGHTA, CDR2 FQGNSA, per germline. V was shortened by 0 bases and J by 0 bases, with 8 bases between the two germline ends. CDR3 region: CASSLAPGLNTEAFF. CDR3 bases: TGTGCCAGCAGCTTAGCCCCAGGATTGAACACTGAAGCTTTCTTT.

The count of this clone is one. The rearrangement uses TRBV6-2 or TRBV6-3 and TRBJ1-5; 8 bases are a match to TRBD1. The trim removed 4 bases at V and 2 bases at J, leaving 10 bases unmatched. Germline lookup yields CDR1 MNHEY and CDR2 SVGEGT. This CDR3 spans 17 amino acids. In DNA, the CDR3 is TGTGCCAGCAGTTCGACAGGGGAAGTAATAGGCAATCAGCCCCAGCATTTT. It encodes CASSSTGEVIGNQPQHF.

The chain employs TRBV3-1 (or the pseudogene TRBV3-2) and TRBJ1-2, with D possibly being TRBD1 (6 bases). V was shortened by 3 bases and J by 4 bases, with 18 bases between the two germline ends. Germline V lookup: CDR1 LGHDT, CDR2 YNNKEL (reference sequence). The CDR3 spans 16 residues. The CDR3 is CASSHAMMTGAYGYTF. The CDR3 DNA sequence: TGTGCCAGCAGCCATGCGATGATGACAGGAGCCTATGGCTACACCTTC.

The chain is built from TRBV7-9 and TRBJ1-6; D perhaps matches TRBD1 (5 bases). The CDR3 is 14 amino acids. Germline V gene lookup returns CDR1 SEHNR and CDR2 FQNEAQ (reference sequence). The V end lost 7 bases, the J end lost 6 bases, and 13 bases lay between the germline ends. The CDR3 loop reads CASNRGTGNSPLHF. Here the CDR3 DNA reads TGTGCCAGCAACCGGGGGACGGGTAATTCACCCCTCCACTTT.

The rearrangement joins TRBV3-1 (or the pseudogene TRBV3-2) to TRBJ2-1, with unresolved D. With 3 bases removed from V and 0 bases from J, the gap between germline ends came to 9 bases. From germline, CDR1 is LGHDT and CDR2 YNNKEL (reference sequence). The CDR3 runs 15 residues. CDR3 nucleotide sequence: TGTGCCAGCAGCCAGTCTTCGAGCTCCTACAATGAGCAGTTCTTC. Amino acid sequence: CASSQSSSSYNEQFF.

The chain has TRBV18 and TRBJ1-6, with a weak D call TRBD1 (5 bases). The germline V gene encodes CDR1 KGHSH and CDR2 LQKENI. The CDR3 covers 14 residues. V lost 6 bases and J lost 7, with 13 bases in between. CDR3 nucleotides: TGTGCCAGCTCCGCAACAGGTGACAATTCACCCCTCCACTTT. It yields the protein CASSATGDNSPLHF. The variable domain in full, with the rest retrieved from reference TRBV18 and TRBJ1-6, is NAGVMQNPRHLVRRRGQEARLRCSPMKGHSHVYWYRQLPEEGLKFMVYLQKENIIDESGMPKERFSAEFPKEGPSILRIQQVVRGDSAAYFCASSATGDNSPLHFGNGTRLTVT.

The rearrangement joins TRBV28 to TRBJ2-1; 13 bases line up with TRBD2. This CDR3 contains 17 residues. Germline loops: CDR1 MDHEN, CDR2 SYDVKM. J lost 2 bases, V lost 5 bases, and 6 bases had no gene match. Here the CDR3 reads CASSPTSGRDPYNEQFF. CDR3 in DNA: TGTGCCAGCAGTCCCACTAGCGGGAGGGACCCCTACAATGAGCAGTTCTTC.